These 8 T cell receptor beta chains were sequenced from one sample in a study of blood T cell repertoires in COVID-19. Generated by immunoSEQ multiplex PCR, the TCRdb table keeps only in-frame clones and is missing some. The data show about 49,000 clones, with over 85% seen just once and 10% to 15% held by the top ten. The sample was peripheral blood. The receptor set was obtained from an elderly man with acute or convalescent COVID-19.

The chain recombines TRBV3-1 (or the pseudogene TRBV3-2) with TRBJ2-7; 7 nucleotides line up with TRBD1. The CDR3 consists of 12 residues. The germline CDR1 and CDR2 sequences are LGHDT and YNNKEL (reference sequence). Unmatched junction bases numbered 3, after V lost 3 bases and J lost 7 bases. Written as DNA, the CDR3 is TGTGCCAGCAGCCACGGGACAGAAGAGCAGTACTTC. It codes for CASSHGTEEQYF.

The chain recombines TRBV6-5 with TRBJ2-3; 10 nucleotides agree with TRBD2. The CDR3 sequence is 15 residues long. The germline gives CDR1 MNHEY, CDR2 SVGAGI. The J segment lost 3 bases and the V segment lost 4 bases, leaving 4 bases of the junction unmatched. The CDR3 sequence: CASSSAGGWTDTQYF. CDR3 nucleotide sequence: TGTGCCAGCAGTTCAGCGGGGGGGTGGACAGATACGCAGTATTTT.

The chain combines TRBV6-5 with TRBJ1-4, with TRBD1 identical over 7 bases. Per the germline V gene, CDR1 is MNHEY and CDR2 is SVGAGI. This CDR3 comprises 15 residues. V lost 5 bases and J lost 4; bases outside the gene matches: 7. CDR3 region: CASSPIPGGNEKLFF. The CDR3 bases are TGTGCCAGCAGTCCCATTCCAGGGGGTAATGAAAAACTGTTTTTT.

The rearrangement uses TRBV5-6 and TRBJ2-3; D uncertain. The V gene's germline CDR1 is SGHDT and CDR2 YYEEEE. V was pared by 9 bases and J by 2 bases, with 16 bases between. There are 14 residues in the CDR3. CDR3 in DNA: TGTGCCAACCCTCTTGCGCTACCCACAGATACGCAGTATTTT. Its translation is CANPLALPTDTQYF. Full variable domain (missing parts from reference TRBV5-6 and TRBJ2-3): DAGVTQSPTHLIKTRGQQVTLRCSPKSGHDTVSWYQQALGQGPQFIFQYYEEEERQRGNFPDRFSGHQFPNYSSELNVNALLLGDSALYLCANPLALPTDTQYFGPGTRLTVL.

This clone was detected only a few times. The V gene is TRBV19, the J gene TRBJ1-1; 9 bases match TRBD1. V lost 3 bases to trimming and J lost 4 bases; unmatched junction nucleotides: 0. CDR3 length: 13 residues. Germline V CDR1 and CDR2: LNHDA, SQIVND (reference sequence). The CDR3 spells CASSMDRGTEAFF. The CDR3 DNA reads as TGTGCCAGTAGTATGGACAGGGGCACTGAAGCTTTCTTT.

The chain carries TRBV12-3 or TRBV12-4 and TRBJ1-1; tentative D call: TRBD1 (5 bases). V dropped 5 bases and J dropped 5 bases, with 12 bases sitting between them. The CDR3 is 13 residues long. This CDR3 is CASSPSRVTEAFF. CDR3 DNA sequence: TGTGCCAGCAGTCCCAGCAGGGTTACTGAAGCTTTCTTT.

The genes are TRBV30 and TRBJ1-2, with 8 bases aligning to TRBD1. Trimming took 0 bases from V and 8 from J; bases not matched to a gene: 8. Germline CDR1 GTSNPN, CDR2 SVGIG (reference sequence). The CDR3 runs 14 residues. DNA of the CDR3: TGTGCCTGGAGTGTTGTTTCAGGGGGCTCAGGCTACACCTTC. Its protein product is CAWSVVSGGSGYTF.

The V gene is TRBV7-9, the J gene TRBJ2-7, with D uncertain. Trimming pared 1 base from V and 3 bases from J, leaving 10 bases between. Per the germline V gene, CDR1 is SEHNR and CDR2 is FQNEAQ (reference sequence). The CDR3 length is 14 residues. In DNA form, the CDR3 reads TGTGCCAGCAGCTTAGACTCACTTAGCTACGAGCAGTACTTC. Translation: CASSLDSLSYEQYF.